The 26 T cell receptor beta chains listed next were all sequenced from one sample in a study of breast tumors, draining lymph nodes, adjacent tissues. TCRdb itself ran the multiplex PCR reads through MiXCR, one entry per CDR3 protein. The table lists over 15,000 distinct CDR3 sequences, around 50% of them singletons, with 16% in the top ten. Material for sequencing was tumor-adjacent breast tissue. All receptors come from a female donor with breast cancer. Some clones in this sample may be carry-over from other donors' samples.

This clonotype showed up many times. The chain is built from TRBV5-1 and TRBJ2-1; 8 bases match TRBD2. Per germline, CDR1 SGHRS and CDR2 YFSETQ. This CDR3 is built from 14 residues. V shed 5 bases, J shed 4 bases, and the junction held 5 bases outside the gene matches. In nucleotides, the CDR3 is TGCGCCAGCAGTTATAGCGGGGCTTACAATGAGCAGTTCTTC. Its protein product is CASSYSGAYNEQFF.

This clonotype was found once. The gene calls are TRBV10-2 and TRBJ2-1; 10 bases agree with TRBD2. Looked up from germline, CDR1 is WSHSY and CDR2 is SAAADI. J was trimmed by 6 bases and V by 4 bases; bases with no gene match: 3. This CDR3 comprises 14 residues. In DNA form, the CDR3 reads TGCGCCAGCAGTGTCACTAGCGGGATCAATGAGCAGTTCTTC. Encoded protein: CASSVTSGINEQFF.

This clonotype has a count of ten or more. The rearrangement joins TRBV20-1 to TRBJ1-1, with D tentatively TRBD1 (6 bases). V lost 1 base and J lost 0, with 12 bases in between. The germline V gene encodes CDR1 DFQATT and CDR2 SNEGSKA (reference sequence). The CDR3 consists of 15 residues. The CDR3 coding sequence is TGCAGTGCTAGAGGGGATGGGGGCCTGAACACTGAAGCTTTCTTT. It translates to CSARGDGGLNTEAFF.

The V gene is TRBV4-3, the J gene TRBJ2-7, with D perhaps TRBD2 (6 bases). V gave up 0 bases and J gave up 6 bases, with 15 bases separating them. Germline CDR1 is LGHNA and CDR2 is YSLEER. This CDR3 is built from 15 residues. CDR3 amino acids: CASSQDLGGLGEQYF. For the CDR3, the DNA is TGCGCCAGCAGCCAAGATTTAGGAGGGCTCGGCGAGCAGTACTTC.

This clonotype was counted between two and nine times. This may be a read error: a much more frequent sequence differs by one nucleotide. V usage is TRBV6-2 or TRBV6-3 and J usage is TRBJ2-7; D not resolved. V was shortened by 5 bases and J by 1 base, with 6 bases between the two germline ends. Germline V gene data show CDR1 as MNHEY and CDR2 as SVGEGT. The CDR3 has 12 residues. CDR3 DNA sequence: TGTGCCAGCAGTCACCAGTCCTACGAGCAGTACTTC. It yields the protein CASSHQSYEQYF.

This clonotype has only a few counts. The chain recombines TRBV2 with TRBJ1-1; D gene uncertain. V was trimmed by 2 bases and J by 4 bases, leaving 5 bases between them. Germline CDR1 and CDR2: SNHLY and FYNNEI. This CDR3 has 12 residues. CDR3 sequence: CASSELFTEAFF. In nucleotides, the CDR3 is TGTGCCAGCAGTGAACTGTTCACTGAAGCTTTCTTT.

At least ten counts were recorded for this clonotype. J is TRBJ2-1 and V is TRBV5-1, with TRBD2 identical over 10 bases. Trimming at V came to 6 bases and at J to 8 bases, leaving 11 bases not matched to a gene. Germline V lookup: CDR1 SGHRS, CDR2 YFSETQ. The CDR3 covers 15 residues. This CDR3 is CASTPYLSGRDEQFF. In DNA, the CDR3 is TGCGCCAGCACCCCCTATCTCAGCGGGAGGGATGAGCAGTTCTTC.

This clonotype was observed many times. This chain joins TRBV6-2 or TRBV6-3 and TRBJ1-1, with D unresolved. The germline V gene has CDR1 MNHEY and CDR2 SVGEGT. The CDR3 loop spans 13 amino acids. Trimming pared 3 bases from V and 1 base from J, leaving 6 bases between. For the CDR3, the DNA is TGTGCCAGCAGTTATATTGGGAACACTGAAGCTTTCTTT. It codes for CASSYIGNTEAFF.

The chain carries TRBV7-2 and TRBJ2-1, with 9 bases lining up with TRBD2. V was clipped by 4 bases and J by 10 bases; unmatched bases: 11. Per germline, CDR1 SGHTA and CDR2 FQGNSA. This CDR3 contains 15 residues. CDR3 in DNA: TGTGCCAGCAGCTCCATGTTAGCGGGAGTTGACGAGCAGTTCTTC. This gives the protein CASSSMLAGVDEQFF.

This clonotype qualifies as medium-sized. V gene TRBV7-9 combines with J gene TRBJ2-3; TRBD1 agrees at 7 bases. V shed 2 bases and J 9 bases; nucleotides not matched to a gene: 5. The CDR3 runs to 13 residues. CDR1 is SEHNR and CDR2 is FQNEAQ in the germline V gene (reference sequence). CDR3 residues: CASSLLPGQTQYF. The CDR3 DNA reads TGTGCCAGCAGCTTACTTCCGGGACAGACGCAGTATTTT.

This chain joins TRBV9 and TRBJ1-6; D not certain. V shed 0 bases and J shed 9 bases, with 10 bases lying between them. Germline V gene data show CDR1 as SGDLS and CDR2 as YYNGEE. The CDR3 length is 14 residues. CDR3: CASSVGMVGSPLHF. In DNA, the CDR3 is TGTGCCAGCAGCGTAGGGATGGTGGGTTCACCCCTCCACTTT.

CDR3 amino acids: CASSPLDRSNYGYTF. The CDR3 DNA reads TGTGCCAGTAGTCCGCTGGACAGGAGTAACTATGGCTACACCTTC. This chain links TRBV19 with TRBJ1-2; TRBD1 aligns across 7 bases. Germline lookup yields CDR1 LNHDA and CDR2 SQIVND (reference sequence). V shed 5 bases and J 1 base; nucleotides not matched to a gene: 7. This CDR3 comprises 15 residues.

The CDR3 loop reads CASSELGEGLETQYF. The CDR3 DNA is TGTGCCAGCAGTGAACTGGGTGAGGGCCTGGAGACCCAGTACTTC. The V call is TRBV2, the J call TRBJ2-5; D possibly corresponds to TRBD2 (5 bases). This CDR3 has 15 amino acids. V dropped 2 bases and J dropped 5 bases, with 15 bases sitting between them. Germline V gene lookup returns CDR1 SNHLY and CDR2 FYNNEI.

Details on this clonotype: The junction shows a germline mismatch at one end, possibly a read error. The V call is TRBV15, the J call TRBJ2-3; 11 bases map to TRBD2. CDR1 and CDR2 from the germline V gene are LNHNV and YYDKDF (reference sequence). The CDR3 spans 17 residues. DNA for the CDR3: TGTGCCGCCAGCAGCGGTGGGACTAGCGGTTTAACAGATACGCAGTATTTT. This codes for CAASSGGTSGLTDTQYF.

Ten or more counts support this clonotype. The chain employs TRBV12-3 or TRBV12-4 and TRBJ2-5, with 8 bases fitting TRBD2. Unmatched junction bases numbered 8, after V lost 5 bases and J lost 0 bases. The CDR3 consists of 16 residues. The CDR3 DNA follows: TGTGCCAGCAGTCCGGGGGGGAGGGGGTACCAAGAGACCCAGTACTTC. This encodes CASSPGGRGYQETQYF.

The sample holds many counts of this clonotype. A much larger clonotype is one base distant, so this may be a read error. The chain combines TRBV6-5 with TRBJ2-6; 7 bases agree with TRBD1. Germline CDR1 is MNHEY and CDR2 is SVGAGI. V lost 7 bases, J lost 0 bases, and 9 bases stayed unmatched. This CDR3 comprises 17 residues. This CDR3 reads CASNQGTATSGANVLTF. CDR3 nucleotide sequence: TGTGCCAGCAACCAGGGGACAGCCACCTCTGGGGCCAACGTCCTGACTTTC.

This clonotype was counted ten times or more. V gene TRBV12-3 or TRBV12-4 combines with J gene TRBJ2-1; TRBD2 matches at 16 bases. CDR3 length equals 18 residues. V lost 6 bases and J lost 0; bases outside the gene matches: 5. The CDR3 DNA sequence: TGTGCCAGCAGCCTTGGGACTAGCGGGAGGGCCTCCTACAATGAGCAGTTCTTC. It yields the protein CASSLGTSGRASYNEQFF.

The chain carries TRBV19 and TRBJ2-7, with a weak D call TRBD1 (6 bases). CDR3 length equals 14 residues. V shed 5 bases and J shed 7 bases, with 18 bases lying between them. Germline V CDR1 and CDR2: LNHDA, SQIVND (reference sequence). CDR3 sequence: CASSLLDRILEQYF. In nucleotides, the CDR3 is TGTGCCAGTAGTTTACTCGACAGGATACTTGAGCAGTACTTC.

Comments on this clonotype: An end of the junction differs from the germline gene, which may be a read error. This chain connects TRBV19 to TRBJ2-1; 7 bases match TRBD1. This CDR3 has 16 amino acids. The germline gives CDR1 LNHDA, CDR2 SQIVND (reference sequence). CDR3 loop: CASRPNGQARRSGQLF. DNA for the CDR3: TGTGCCAGTAGACCAAATGGACAGGCTCGTCGGAGTGGGCAGCTCTTC.

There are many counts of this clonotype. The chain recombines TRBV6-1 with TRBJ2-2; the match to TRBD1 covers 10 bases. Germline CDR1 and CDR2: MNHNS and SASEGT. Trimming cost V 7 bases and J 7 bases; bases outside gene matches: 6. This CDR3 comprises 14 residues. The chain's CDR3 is CASIPGQGIGELFF. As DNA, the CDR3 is TGTGCCAGCATTCCGGGACAGGGGATCGGGGAGCTGTTTTTT.

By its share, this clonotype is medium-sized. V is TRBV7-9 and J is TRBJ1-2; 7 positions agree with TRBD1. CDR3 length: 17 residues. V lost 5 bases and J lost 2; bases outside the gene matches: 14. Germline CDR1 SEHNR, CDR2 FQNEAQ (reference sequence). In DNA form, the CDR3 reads TGTGCCAGCAGCACCGACCAGACAGGGCTGAGGAACTATGGCTACACCTTC. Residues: CASSTDQTGLRNYGYTF.

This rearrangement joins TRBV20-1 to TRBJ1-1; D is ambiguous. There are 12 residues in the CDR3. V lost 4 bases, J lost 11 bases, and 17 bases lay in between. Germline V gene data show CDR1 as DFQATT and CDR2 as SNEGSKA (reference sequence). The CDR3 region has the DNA TGCAGTGCTATTGTGATAACTCGAGGTGCTTTCTTT. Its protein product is CSAIVITRGAFF.

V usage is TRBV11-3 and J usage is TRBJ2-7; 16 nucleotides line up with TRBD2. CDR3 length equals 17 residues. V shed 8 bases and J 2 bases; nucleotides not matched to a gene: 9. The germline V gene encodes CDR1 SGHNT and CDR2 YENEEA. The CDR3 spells CASSLFGTSGGAYEQYF. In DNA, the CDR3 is TGTGCCAGCTCCTTGTTTGGGACTAGCGGGGGGGCCTACGAGCAGTACTTC.

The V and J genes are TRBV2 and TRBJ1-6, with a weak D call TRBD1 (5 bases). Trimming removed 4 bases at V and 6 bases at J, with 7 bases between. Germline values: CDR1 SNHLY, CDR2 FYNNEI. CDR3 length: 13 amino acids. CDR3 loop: CASSGGGNSPLHF. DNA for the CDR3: TGTGCCAGCAGTGGGGGGGGTAATTCACCCCTCCACTTT.

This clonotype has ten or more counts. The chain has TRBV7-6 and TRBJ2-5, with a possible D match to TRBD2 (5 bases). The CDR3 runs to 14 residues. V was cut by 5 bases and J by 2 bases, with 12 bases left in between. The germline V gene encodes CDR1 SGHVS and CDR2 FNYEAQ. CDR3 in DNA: TGTGCCAGCAGCCCACACGGGATACAAGAGACCCAGTACTTC. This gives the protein CASSPHGIQETQYF.

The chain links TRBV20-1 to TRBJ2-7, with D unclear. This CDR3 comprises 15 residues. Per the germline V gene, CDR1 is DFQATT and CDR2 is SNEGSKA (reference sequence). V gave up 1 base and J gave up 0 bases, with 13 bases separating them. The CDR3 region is CSARVSQGLSYEQYF. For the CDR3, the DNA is TGCAGTGCTAGAGTTAGTCAAGGCCTCTCCTACGAGCAGTACTTC.